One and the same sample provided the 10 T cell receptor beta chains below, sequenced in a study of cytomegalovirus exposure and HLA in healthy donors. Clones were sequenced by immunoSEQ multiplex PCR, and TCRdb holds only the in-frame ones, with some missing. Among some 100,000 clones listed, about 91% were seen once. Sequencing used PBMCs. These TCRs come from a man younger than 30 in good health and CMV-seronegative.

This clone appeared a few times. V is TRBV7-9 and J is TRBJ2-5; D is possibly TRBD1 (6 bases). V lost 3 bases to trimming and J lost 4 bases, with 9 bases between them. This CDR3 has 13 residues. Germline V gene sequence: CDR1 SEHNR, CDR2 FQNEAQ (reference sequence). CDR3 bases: TGTGCCAGCAGCTTGATAGGGGGAGAGACCCAGTACTTC. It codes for CASSLIGGETQYF.

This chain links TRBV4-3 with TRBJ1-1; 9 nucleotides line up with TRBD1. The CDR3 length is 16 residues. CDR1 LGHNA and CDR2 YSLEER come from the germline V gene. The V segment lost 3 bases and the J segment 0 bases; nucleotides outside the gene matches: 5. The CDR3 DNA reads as TGCGCCAGCAGCCAGGACAGGGGCTACATGAACACTGAAGCTTTCTTT. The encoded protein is CASSQDRGYMNTEAFF.

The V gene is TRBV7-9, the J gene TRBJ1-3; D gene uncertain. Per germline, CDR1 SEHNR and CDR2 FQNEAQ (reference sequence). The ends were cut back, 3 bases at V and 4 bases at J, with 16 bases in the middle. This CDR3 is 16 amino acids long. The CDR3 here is CASSFPTEKYGNTIYF. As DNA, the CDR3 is TGTGCCAGCAGCTTTCCAACAGAAAAGTACGGAAACACCATATATTTT.

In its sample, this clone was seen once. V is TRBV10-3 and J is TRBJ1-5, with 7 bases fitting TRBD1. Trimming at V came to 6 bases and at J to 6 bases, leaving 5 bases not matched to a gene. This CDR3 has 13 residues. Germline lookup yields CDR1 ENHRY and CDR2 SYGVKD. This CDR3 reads CAISGRDSQPQHF. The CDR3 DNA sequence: TGTGCCATCAGCGGCCGGGACAGTCAGCCCCAGCATTTT.

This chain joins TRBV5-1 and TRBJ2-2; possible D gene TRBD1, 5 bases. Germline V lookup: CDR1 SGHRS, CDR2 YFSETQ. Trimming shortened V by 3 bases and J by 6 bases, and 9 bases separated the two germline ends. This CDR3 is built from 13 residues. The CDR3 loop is CASSYSGPGELFF. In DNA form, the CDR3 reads TGCGCCAGCAGCTACTCAGGGCCCGGGGAGCTGTTTTTT.

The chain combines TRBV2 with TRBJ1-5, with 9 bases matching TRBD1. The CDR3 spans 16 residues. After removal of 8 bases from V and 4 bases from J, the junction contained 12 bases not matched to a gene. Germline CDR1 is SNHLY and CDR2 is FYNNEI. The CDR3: CASQNRGPSTNQPQHF. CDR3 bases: TGTGCCAGCCAAAACAGGGGGCCCAGTACTAATCAGCCCCAGCATTTT.

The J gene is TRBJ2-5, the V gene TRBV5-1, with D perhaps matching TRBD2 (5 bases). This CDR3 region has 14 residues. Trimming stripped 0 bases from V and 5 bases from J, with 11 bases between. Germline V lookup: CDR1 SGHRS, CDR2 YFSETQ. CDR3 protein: CASSLGRGRETQYF. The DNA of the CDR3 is TGCGCCAGCAGCTTGGGTCGGGGTAGGGAGACCCAGTACTTC.

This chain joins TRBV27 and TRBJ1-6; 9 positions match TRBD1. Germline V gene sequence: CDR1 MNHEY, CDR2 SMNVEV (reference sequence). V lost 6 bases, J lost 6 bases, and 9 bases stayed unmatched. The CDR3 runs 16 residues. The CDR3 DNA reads TGTGCCAGCAGGAACAGGGGGCGAAATGGTAATTCACCCCTCCACTTT. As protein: CASRNRGRNGNSPLHF.

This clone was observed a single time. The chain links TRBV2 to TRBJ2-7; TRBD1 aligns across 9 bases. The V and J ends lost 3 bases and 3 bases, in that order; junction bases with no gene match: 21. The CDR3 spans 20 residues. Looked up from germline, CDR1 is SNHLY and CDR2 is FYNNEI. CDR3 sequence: CASSDFRGETGGPGLYEQYF. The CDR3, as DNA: TGTGCCAGCAGTGACTTTAGAGGTGAAACAGGGGGCCCCGGTCTCTACGAGCAGTACTTC.

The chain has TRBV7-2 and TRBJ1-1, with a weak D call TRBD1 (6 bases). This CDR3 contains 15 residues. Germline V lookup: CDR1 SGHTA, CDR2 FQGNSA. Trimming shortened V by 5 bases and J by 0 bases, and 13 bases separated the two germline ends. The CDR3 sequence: CASSESGVMNTEAFF. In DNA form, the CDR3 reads TGTGCCAGCAGCGAATCAGGGGTTATGAACACTGAAGCTTTCTTT.